In its sample, the clone carrying this T cell receptor beta chain was seen a few times. What it binds is unknown. Time point meaning: patch test 3, about 24 weeks after DPC sensitization. Regarding treatment: therapeutic diphenylcyclopropenone sensitization with weekly scalp DPC. Extraction of total RNA was performed on unfractionated whole blood. Germline lookup yields CDR1 MDHEN and CDR2 SYDVKM. V gave up 1 base and J gave up 3 bases, with 10 bases separating them. The CDR3 has 14 residues. Authors' processing steps: The number of TCRs in each sample had a median of about 95,000 and spanned roughly 23,224 to 750,000. MiXCR, run by TCRdb on the RACE reads, gives a single entry per CDR3 protein. The V and J calls and clone size are TCRdb's, not the authors'. This sample yields over 35,000 distinct CDR3 sequences, of which 9.5% to 15% are seen a single time; about 2.3% belongs to the top ten. The data belong to a study of human T cells and chemical hapten exposure. Whole-study context: Readings were taken at 6 days from patch tests that had applied 0.01% DPC to the upper back. Study results and caveats: Controls had significantly fewer large CDR3 similarity clusters than were formed by expanded TCRs.

The receptor comes from a woman aged 40 to 55 with alopecia areata. Some clones in this sample may be carry-over from other donors' samples. The chain is built from TRBV28 and TRBJ2-7; possibly TRBD1 for D (6 bases). The sample in question was whole blood, obtained in connection with sensitization to the hapten diphenylcyclopropenone (DPC). CDR3 sequence: CASSLSQGFYEQYF. CDR3 nucleotides: TGTGCCAGCAGTTTATCACAGGGTTTCTACGAGCAGTACTTC. Supplemented by reference TRBV28 and TRBJ2-7, the full variable domain reads DVKVTQSSRYLVKRTGEKVFLECVQDMDHENMFWYRQDPGLGLRLIYFSYDVKMKEKGDIPEGYSVSREKKERFSLILESASTNQTSMYLCASSLSQGFYEQYFGPGTRLTVT.